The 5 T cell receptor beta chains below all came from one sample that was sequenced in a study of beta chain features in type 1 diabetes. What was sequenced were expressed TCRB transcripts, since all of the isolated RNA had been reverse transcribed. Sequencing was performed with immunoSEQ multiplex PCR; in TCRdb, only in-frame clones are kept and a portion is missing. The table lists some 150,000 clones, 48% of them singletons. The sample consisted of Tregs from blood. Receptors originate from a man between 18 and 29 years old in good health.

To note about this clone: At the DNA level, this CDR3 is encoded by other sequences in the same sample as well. Here the CDR3 reads CASSPWTSGSTDTQYF. The CDR3 coding sequence is TGTGCCAGCTCACCCTGGACTAGCGGGAGCACAGATACGCAGTATTTT. The V and J genes are TRBV18 and TRBJ2-3; 11 bases line up with TRBD2. Losses at the gene ends were 3 bases for V and 0 bases for J; bases not matched to a gene: 2. The CDR3 is made up of 16 amino acids. CDR1 and CDR2 (germline): KGHSH, LQKENI.

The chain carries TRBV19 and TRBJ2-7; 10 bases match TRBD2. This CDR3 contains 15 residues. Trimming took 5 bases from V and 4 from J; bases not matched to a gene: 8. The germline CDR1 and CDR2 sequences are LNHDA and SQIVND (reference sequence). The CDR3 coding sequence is TGTGCCAGTAGTGTACTAGCGGGGTACAGGTACGAGCAGTACTTC. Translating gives CASSVLAGYRYEQYF.

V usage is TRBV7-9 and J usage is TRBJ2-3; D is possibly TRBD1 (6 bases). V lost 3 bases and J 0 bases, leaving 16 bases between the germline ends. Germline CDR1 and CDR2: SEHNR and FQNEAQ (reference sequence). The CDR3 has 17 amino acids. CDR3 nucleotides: TGTGCCAGCAGCTTCACAGATGGGACATTTAGCACAGATACGCAGTATTTT. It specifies CASSFTDGTFSTDTQYF.

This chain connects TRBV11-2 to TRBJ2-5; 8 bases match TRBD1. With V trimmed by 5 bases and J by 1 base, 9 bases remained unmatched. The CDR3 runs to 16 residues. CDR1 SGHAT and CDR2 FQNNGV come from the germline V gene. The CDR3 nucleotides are TGTGCCAGCAGCCGGACCGGGACAGGAGTCCAAGAGACCCAGTACTTC. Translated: CASSRTGTGVQETQYF. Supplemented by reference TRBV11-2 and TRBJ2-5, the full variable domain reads EAGVAQSPRYKIIEKRQSVAFWCNPISGHATLYWYQQILGQGPKLLIQFQNNGVVDDSQLPKDRFSAERLKGVDSTLKIQPAKLEDSAVYLCASSRTGTGVQETQYFGPGTRLLVL.

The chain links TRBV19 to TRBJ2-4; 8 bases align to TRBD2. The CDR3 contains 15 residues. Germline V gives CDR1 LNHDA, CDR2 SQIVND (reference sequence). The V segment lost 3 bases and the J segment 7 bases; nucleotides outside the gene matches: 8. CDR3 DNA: TGTGCCAGTAGTATCGGGGGGGAAATTAGGAACATTCAGTACTTC. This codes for CASSIGGEIRNIQYF.